The 9 T cell receptor beta chains below were found in one sample sequenced in a study of shared clonotypes between healthy human individuals. Sequencing used immunoSEQ multiplex PCR; TCRdb keeps in-frame clones, though not all of them. The repertoire holds roughly 300,000 clones, 87% seen once, with 15% to 20% in the top ten. The material sequenced was memory CD8+ T cells sorted from blood. This sample's subset: CD45RO+ cells pooled with CCR7-negative TemRA cells. These TCRs come from a man younger than 30 in good health.

J is TRBJ2-1 and V is TRBV21-1; TRBD1, as called in the table, went unchecked against the DNA. TRBV21-1 is a pseudogene. This CDR3 has 18 amino acids. Here the CDR3 DNA reads TGTGCCAGCAGCAAAGCCTTTCCTGGGGACAGGGGGATTAATGAGCAGTTCTTC. Its protein product is CASSKAFPGDRGINEQFF.

The chain uses TRBV6-5 and TRBJ2-7; no firm D call. This CDR3 region has 15 residues. Per the germline V gene, CDR1 is MNHEY and CDR2 is SVGAGI. Trimming left V 2 bases short and J 3 bases short, with 14 bases between. CDR3 nucleotides: TGTGCCAGCAGTTACGGGAACCTCGGATACTACGAGCAGTACTTC. Amino acids: CASSYGNLGYYEQYF.

This rearrangement joins TRBV4-2 to TRBJ1-2; weak D call: TRBD1 (6 bases). The CDR3 covers 12 residues. The V and J ends lost 11 bases and 4 bases respectively, with 14 bases between them. From germline, CDR1 is LGHNA and CDR2 YNFKEQ. CDR3: CAAESTGYGYTF. The CDR3 DNA reads TGTGCCGCAGAGTCGACAGGCTATGGCTACACCTTC.

This sequence joins TRBV4-1 and TRBJ1-6, with D tentatively TRBD1 (5 bases). Looked up from germline, CDR1 is MGHRA and CDR2 is YSYEKL. Trimming stripped 3 bases from V and 11 bases from J, with 14 bases between. The CDR3 is 14 amino acids. CDR3 residues: CASSHSEGLPPLHF. The CDR3 DNA is TGCGCCAGCAGCCACTCAGAGGGGCTGCCACCCCTCCACTTT.

V is TRBV7-8 and J is TRBJ2-2; D uncertain. Trimming pared 1 base from V and 5 bases from J, leaving 8 bases between. CDR1 is SGHVS and CDR2 is FQNEAQ in the germline V gene. This CDR3 is 14 amino acids long. CDR3 sequence (DNA): TGTGCCAGCAGCTTAGAGTTTCCTACCGGGGAGCTGTTTTTT. It is translated as CASSLEFPTGELFF.

The rearrangement uses TRBV2 and TRBJ2-7, with a possible D match to TRBD1 (6 bases). The CDR3 runs 15 residues. Trimming pared 3 bases from V and 6 bases from J, leaving 18 bases between. Germline CDR1 reads SNHLY; CDR2 reads FYNNEI. The DNA for the CDR3 is TGTGCCAGCAGTGAGATCTACAGGGTTGGTATCGAGCAGTACTTC. It encodes CASSEIYRVGIEQYF.

The rearrangement links TRBV7-3 to TRBJ2-7; D might be TRBD1 or TRBD2, each matching 5 bases. The CDR3 loop spans 14 amino acids. Trimming removed 2 bases at V and 3 bases at J, with 11 bases between. CDR1 is SGHTA and CDR2 is FQGTGA in the germline V gene. The CDR3 nucleotides read TGTGCCAGCAGCTTATTGGGGACGGGCTACGAGCAGTACTTC. This sequence encodes CASSLLGTGYEQYF.

The chain is built from TRBV4-3 and TRBJ1-4, with a tentative D call TRBD1 (5 bases). Germline assignment: CDR1 LGHNA and CDR2 YSLEER. This CDR3 spans 17 amino acids. Trimming took 1 base from V and 8 from J, leaving 20 bases between them. CDR3 sequence reads: CASSQGALEGTEEKLFF. DNA for the CDR3: TGCGCCAGCAGCCAAGGGGCTTTAGAGGGGACGGAAGAAAAACTGTTTTTT.

The V call is TRBV6-1, the J call TRBJ1-2; 10 bases agree with TRBD1. After removal of 7 bases from V and 5 bases from J, the junction contained 4 bases not matched to a gene. This CDR3 spans 13 amino acids. CDR1 is MNHNS and CDR2 is SASEGT in the germline V gene. The CDR3 reads CASNPGQGYGYTF. CDR3 nucleotide sequence: TGTGCCAGCAACCCGGGACAGGGGTATGGCTACACCTTC.